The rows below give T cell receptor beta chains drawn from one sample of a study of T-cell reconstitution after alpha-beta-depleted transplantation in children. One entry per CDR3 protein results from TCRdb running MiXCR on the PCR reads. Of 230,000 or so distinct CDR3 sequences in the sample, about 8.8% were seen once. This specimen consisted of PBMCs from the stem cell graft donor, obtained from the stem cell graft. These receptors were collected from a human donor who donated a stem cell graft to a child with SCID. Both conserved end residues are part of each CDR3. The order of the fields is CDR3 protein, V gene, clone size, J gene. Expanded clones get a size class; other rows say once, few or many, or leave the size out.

CDR3 protein: CASRGGGYEQYF
V gene: TRBV7-2
clone size: many
J gene: TRBJ2-7

CDR3 protein: CASSPGLRQGVTDTQYF
V gene: TRBV5-1
clone size: many
J gene: TRBJ2-3

CDR3 protein: CASSNGLRGGVVQFF
V gene: TRBV6-1
clone size: many
J gene: TRBJ2-1

CDR3 protein: CASSPRGGPNSPLHF
V gene: TRBV5-1
clone size: many
J gene: TRBJ1-6

CDR3 protein: CAISGEGKMGYTF
V gene: TRBV10-3
clone size: many
J gene: TRBJ1-2

CDR3 protein: CATSREAGELSGNTIYF
V gene: TRBV15
clone size: many
J gene: TRBJ1-3

CDR3 protein: CATRLAGSYEQYF
V gene: TRBV12-3/TRBV12-4
clone size: many
J gene: TRBJ2-7

CDR3 protein: CASSFDGDTQYF
V gene: TRBV12-3/TRBV12-4
clone size: many
J gene: TRBJ2-3

CDR3 protein: CASSGGALMVGYTF
V gene: TRBV5-6
clone size: many
J gene: TRBJ1-2

CDR3 protein: CASSFEGTNTEAFF
V gene: TRBV5-1
clone size: many
J gene: TRBJ1-1

CDR3 protein: CASSPLRSLETQYF
V gene: TRBV18
clone size: NA
J gene: TRBJ2-5

CDR3 protein: CASSGRQGEMPGYTF
V gene: TRBV9
clone size: many
J gene: TRBJ1-2

CDR3 protein: CASGETDTQYF
V gene: TRBV5-1
clone size: many
J gene: TRBJ2-3

CDR3 protein: CASSLRRDSPLHF
V gene: TRBV5-1
clone size: NA
J gene: TRBJ1-6

CDR3 protein: CASSQAENYGYTF
V gene: TRBV3-1
clone size: many
J gene: TRBJ1-2

CDR3 protein: CASSLRRAPYEQYF
V gene: TRBV5-6
clone size: many
J gene: TRBJ2-7

CDR3 protein: CASRRLDSANYGYTF
V gene: TRBV27
clone size: many
J gene: TRBJ1-2

CDR3 protein: CASSSRPGGLTEAFF
V gene: TRBV5-6
clone size: many
J gene: TRBJ1-1

CDR3 protein: CASSQIAGGGYNEQFF
V gene: TRBV5-6
clone size: many
J gene: TRBJ2-1

CDR3 protein: CASSLRRTGIFGTEALF
V gene: TRBV12-3/TRBV12-4
clone size: NA
J gene: TRBJ1-1

CDR3 protein: CASSSPPGLGDNSPLHF
V gene: TRBV28
clone size: many
J gene: TRBJ1-6

CDR3 protein: CSVDIRAGIGYTF
V gene: TRBV29-1
clone size: many
J gene: TRBJ1-2

CDR3 protein: CASSLGADSTSGGQFF
V gene: TRBV5-5
clone size: many
J gene: TRBJ2-1

CDR3 protein: CASSLMGALYF
V gene: TRBV25-1
clone size: NA
J gene: TRBJ2-7

CDR3 protein: CASSFSGGANEQYF
V gene: TRBV7-6
clone size: NA
J gene: TRBJ2-7

CDR3 protein: CATSSYTAAGQPQHF
V gene: TRBV15
clone size: many
J gene: TRBJ1-5

CDR3 protein: CASSRGLLGITEAFF
V gene: TRBV5-1
clone size: few
J gene: TRBJ1-1

CDR3 protein: CASSWDRGMDTEAFF
V gene: TRBV6-5
clone size: many
J gene: TRBJ1-1

CDR3 protein: CSAIEGRSQETQYF
V gene: TRBV20-1
clone size: many
J gene: TRBJ2-5

CDR3 protein: CASSRLGGGDTQYF
V gene: TRBV5-1
clone size: many
J gene: TRBJ2-3

CDR3 protein: CSAMHGGASDTQYF
V gene: TRBV20-1
clone size: many
J gene: TRBJ2-3

CDR3 protein: CASSLKVTDTQYF
V gene: TRBV27
clone size: many
J gene: TRBJ2-3

CDR3 protein: CASSFATSGTSYEQYF
V gene: TRBV5-1
clone size: many
J gene: TRBJ2-7

CDR3 protein: CSARVFAGGRVLTNEQFF
V gene: TRBV20-1
clone size: many
J gene: TRBJ2-1

CDR3 protein: CASSLTEGVEQYF
V gene: TRBV5-1
clone size: many
J gene: TRBJ2-7

CDR3 protein: CASSPTNGASTDTQYF
V gene: TRBV18
clone size: NA
J gene: TRBJ2-3

CDR3 protein: CASTSGQNTQYF
V gene: TRBV5-1
clone size: many
J gene: TRBJ2-3

CDR3 protein: CASGLGTGRINQPQHF
V gene: TRBV12-5
clone size: NA
J gene: TRBJ1-5

CDR3 protein: CASSSNRIPSNQPQHF
V gene: TRBV6-1
clone size: NA
J gene: TRBJ1-5

CDR3 protein: CASRQARRGNTGELFF
V gene: TRBV7-3
clone size: NA
J gene: TRBJ2-2

CDR3 protein: CSARSLARTDTQYF
V gene: TRBV20-1
clone size: many
J gene: TRBJ2-3

CDR3 protein: CASSAFSGNTIYF
V gene: TRBV18
clone size: many
J gene: TRBJ1-3

CDR3 protein: CASSPGAHETTNEKLFF
V gene: TRBV12-3/TRBV12-4
clone size: many
J gene: TRBJ1-4

CDR3 protein: CASSQDTGGGEKLFF
V gene: TRBV4-2
clone size: many
J gene: TRBJ1-4

CDR3 protein: CASSPSVGGEAYEQYF
V gene: TRBV27
clone size: many
J gene: TRBJ2-7

CDR3 protein: CASIRDKDSYEQYF
V gene: TRBV6-5
clone size: NA
J gene: TRBJ2-7

CDR3 protein: CATVTQNTEAFF
V gene: TRBV7-9
clone size: few
J gene: TRBJ1-1

CDR3 protein: CSARDPSGGYSYEQYF
V gene: TRBV20-1
clone size: many
J gene: TRBJ2-7

CDR3 protein: CSAEGAGEQYF
V gene: TRBV20-1
clone size: many
J gene: TRBJ2-7

CDR3 protein: CAISDSGTGTPYEQYF
V gene: TRBV10-3
clone size: few
J gene: TRBJ2-7

CDR3 protein: CASSPGQGTNEQFF
V gene: TRBV5-1
clone size: many
J gene: TRBJ2-1

CDR3 protein: CASIPERALNTEAFF
V gene: TRBV12-3/TRBV12-4
clone size: many
J gene: TRBJ1-1

CDR3 protein: CASSQGLAGAHEQFF
V gene: TRBV3-1
clone size: many
J gene: TRBJ2-1

CDR3 protein: CASSARYDRGQGNEQFF
V gene: TRBV6-4
clone size: many
J gene: TRBJ2-1

CDR3 protein: CASSLVGTGLTDTQYF
V gene: TRBV12-3/TRBV12-4
clone size: few
J gene: TRBJ2-3